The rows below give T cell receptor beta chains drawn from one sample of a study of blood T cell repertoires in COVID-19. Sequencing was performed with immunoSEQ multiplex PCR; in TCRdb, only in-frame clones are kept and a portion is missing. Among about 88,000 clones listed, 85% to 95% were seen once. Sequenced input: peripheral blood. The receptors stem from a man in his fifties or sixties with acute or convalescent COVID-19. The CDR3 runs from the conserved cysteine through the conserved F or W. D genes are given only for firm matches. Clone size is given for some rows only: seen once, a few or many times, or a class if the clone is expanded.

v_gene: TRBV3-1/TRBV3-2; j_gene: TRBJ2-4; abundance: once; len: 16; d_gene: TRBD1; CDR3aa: CASSRGQGNGIDIQYF; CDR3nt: TGTGCCAGCAGCCGTGGACAGGGTAACGGGATCGACATTCAGTACTTC
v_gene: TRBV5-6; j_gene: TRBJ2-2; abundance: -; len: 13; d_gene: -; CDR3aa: CASSWAITGELFF; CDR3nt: TGTGCCAGCAGCTGGGCGATCACCGGGGAGCTGTTTTTT
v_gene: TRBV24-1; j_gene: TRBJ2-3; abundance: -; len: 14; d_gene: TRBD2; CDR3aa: CATSDAGGTDTQYF; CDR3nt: TGTGCCACCAGTGACGCGGGAGGCACAGATACGCAGTATTTT
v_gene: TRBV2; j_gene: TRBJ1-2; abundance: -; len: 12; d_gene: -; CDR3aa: CASSGTNYGYTF; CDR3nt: TGTGCCAGCAGTGGGACAAACTATGGCTACACCTTC
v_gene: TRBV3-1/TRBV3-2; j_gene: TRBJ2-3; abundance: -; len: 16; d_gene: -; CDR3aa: CASSLNRETSTDTQYF; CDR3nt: TGTGCCAGCAGCCTAAACAGGGAAACTAGCACAGATACGCAGTATTTT
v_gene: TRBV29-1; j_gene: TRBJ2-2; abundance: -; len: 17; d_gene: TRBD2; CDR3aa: CSVEDRASSGPAGELFF; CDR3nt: TGCAGCGTTGAAGATCGAGCGTCTAGCGGGCCTGCCGGGGAGCTGTTTTTT
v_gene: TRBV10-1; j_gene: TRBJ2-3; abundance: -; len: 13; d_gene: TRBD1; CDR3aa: CASSGTEGGTQYF; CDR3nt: TGCGCCAGCAGCGGGACAGAGGGCGGTACGCAGTATTTT
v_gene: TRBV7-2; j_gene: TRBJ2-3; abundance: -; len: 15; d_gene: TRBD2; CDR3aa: CASSRLAGAVDTQYF; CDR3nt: TGTGCCAGCAGTAGACTAGCGGGAGCGGTAGATACGCAGTATTTT
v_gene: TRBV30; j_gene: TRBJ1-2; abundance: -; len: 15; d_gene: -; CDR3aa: CAWRLPGGWDYGYTF; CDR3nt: TGTGCCTGGAGACTCCCGGGGGGCTGGGACTATGGCTACACCTTC
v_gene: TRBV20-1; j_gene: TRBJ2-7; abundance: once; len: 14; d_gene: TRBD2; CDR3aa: CSASPGGRTYEQYF; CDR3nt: TGCAGTGCTAGTCCGGGAGGAAGAACCTACGAGCAGTACTTC
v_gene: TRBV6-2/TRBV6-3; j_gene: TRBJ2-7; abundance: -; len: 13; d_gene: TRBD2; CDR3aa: CASSYSREGQQYF; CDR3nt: TGTGCCAGCAGTTACTCGAGGGAGGGGCAGCAGTACTTC
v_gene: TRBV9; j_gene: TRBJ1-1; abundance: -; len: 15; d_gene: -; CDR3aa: CASSVAARANTEAFF; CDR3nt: TGTGCCAGCAGCGTAGCGGCCAGGGCGAACACTGAAGCTTTCTTT
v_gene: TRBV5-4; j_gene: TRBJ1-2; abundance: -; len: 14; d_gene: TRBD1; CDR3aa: CASSSNRGLDGYTF; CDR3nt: TGTGCCAGCAGCTCAAACAGGGGCTTGGATGGCTACACCTTC
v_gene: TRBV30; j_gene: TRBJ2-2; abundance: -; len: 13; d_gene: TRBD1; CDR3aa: CAWKQGEVGELFF; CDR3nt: TGTGCCTGGAAACAGGGGGAGGTCGGGGAGCTGTTTTTT
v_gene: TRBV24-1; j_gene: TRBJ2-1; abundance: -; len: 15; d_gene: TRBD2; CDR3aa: CATSDPSGRVSEQFF; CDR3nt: TGTGCCACCAGTGATCCCAGCGGGAGGGTGAGTGAGCAGTTCTTC
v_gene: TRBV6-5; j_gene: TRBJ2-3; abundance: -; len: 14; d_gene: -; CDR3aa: CASSRWARTDTQYF; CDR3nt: TGTGCCAGCAGCCGATGGGCGCGCACAGATACGCAGTATTTT
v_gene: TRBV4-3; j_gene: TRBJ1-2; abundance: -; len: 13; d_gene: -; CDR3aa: CASSQAPTVGYTF; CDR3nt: TGCGCCAGCAGCCAAGCCCCGACTGTTGGCTACACCTTC
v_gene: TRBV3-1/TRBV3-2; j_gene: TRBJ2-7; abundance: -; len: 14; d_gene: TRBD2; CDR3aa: CASSPFPSGHEQYF; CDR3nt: TGTGCCAGCAGCCCCTTTCCTAGCGGCCACGAGCAGTACTTC
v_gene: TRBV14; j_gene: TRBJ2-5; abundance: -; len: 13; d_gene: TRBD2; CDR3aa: CASKVAGVETQYF; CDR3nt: TGTGCCAGCAAGGTGGCGGGAGTGGAGACCCAGTACTTC
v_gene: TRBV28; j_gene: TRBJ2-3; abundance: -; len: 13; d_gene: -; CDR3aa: CATGEAGTDTQYF; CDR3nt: TGTGCCACCGGCGAGGCGGGCACAGATACGCAGTATTTT
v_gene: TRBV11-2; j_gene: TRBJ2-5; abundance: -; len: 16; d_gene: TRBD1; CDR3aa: CASSPQGVGVEETQYF; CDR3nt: TGTGCCAGCAGCCCCCAGGGGGTGGGAGTGGAGGAGACCCAGTACTTC
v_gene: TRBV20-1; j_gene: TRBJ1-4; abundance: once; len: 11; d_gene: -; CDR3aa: CSAPTREKLFF; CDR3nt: TGCAGTGCTCCGACAAGGGAAAAACTGTTTTTT
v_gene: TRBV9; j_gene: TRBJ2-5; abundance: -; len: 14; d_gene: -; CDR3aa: CASSVGRHPETQYF; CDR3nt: TGTGCCAGCAGCGTGGGCAGGCACCCGGAGACCCAGTACTTC
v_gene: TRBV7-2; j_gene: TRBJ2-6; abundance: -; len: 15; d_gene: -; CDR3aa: CASSLQGAGANVLTF; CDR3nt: TGTGCCAGCAGCCTACAGGGTGCTGGGGCCAACGTCCTGACTTTC
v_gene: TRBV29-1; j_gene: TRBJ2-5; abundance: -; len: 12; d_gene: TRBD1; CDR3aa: CSVEQGAETQYF; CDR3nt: TGCAGCGTTGAACAGGGGGCAGAGACCCAGTACTTC
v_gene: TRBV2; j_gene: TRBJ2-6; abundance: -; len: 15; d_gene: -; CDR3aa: CASQDSSSGANVLTF; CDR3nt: TGTGCCAGCCAAGACAGCTCCTCTGGGGCCAACGTCCTGACTTTC
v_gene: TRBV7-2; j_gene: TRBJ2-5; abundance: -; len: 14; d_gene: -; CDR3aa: CASSPVGGGETQYF; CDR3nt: TGTGCCAGCAGTCCAGTGGGGGGAGGAGAGACCCAGTACTTC
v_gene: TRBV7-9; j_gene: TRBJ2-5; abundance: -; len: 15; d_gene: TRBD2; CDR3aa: CASSLVAGGQETQYF; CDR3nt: TGTGCCAGCAGCTTGGTAGCGGGTGGGCAAGAGACCCAGTACTTC
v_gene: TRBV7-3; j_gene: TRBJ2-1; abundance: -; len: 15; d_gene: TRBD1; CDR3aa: CASSLQGDVYNEQFF; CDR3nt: TGTGCCAGCAGCTTACAGGGGGACGTCTACAATGAGCAGTTCTTC
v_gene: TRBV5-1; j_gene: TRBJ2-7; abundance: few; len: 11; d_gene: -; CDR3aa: CASSSVYEQYF; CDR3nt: TGCGCCAGCAGCTCAGTCTACGAGCAGTACTTC
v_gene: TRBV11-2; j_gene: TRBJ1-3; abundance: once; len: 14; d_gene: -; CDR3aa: CASSRTVEAVTIYF; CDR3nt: TGTGCCAGCAGCCGGACAGTGGAGGCGGTCACCATATATTTT
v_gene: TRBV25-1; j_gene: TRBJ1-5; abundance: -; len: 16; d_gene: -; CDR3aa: CASSESEGYSNQPQHF; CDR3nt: TGTGCCAGCAGTGAATCCGAGGGTTATAGCAATCAGCCCCAGCATTTT
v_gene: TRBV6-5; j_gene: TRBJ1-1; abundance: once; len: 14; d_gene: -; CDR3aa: CASSYSWGDTEAFF; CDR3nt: TGTGCCAGCAGTTACTCTTGGGGAGACACTGAAGCTTTCTTT
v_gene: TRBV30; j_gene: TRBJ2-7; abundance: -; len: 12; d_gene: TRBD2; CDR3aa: CAWSQREYEQYF; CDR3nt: TGTGCCTGGAGCCAGCGGGAGTACGAGCAGTACTTC
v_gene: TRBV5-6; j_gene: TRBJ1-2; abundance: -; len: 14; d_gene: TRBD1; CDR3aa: CASSFRTGGFSYTF; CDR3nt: TGTGCCAGCAGCTTTCGTACAGGGGGCTTTAGCTACACCTTC
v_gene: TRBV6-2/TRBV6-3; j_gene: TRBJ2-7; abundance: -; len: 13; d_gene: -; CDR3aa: CASSWGLSYEQYF; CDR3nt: TGTGCCAGCAGTTGGGGACTTTCCTACGAGCAGTACTTC
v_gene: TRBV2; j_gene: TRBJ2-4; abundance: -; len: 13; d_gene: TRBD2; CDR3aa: CASSGLAGSFMHF; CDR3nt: TGTGCCAGCAGTGGGCTAGCGGGATCTTTTATGCACTTC
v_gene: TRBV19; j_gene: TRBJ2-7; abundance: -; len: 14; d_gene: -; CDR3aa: CASSIRGASYEQYF; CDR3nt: TGTGCCAGTAGTATACGCGGGGCAAGCTACGAGCAGTACTTC
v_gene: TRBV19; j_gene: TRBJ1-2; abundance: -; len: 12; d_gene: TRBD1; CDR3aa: CASSIQGGGYTF; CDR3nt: TGTGCCAGTAGTATCCAGGGGGGTGGCTACACCTTC
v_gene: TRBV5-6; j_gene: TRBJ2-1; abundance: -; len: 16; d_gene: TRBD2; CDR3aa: CASSPTSGTLYNEQFF; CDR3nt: TGTGCCAGCAGCCCGACTAGCGGGACGTTATACAATGAGCAGTTCTTC
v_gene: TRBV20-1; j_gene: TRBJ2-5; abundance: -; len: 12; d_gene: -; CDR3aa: CSASVEQETQYF; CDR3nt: TGCAGTGCTAGTGTGGAGCAAGAGACCCAGTACTTC
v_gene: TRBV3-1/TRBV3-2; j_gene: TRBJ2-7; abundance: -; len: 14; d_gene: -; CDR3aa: CASSQALSYNEQYF; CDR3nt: TGTGCCAGCAGCCAGGCTCTCAGTTATAACGAGCAGTACTTC
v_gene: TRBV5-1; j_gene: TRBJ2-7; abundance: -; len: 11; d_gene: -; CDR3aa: CASTPLYEQYF; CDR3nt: TGCGCCAGCACCCCCCTCTACGAGCAGTACTTC
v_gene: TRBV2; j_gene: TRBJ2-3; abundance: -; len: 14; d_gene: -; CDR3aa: CASSADSYTDTQYF; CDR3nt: TGTGCCAGCAGTGCGGACAGCTACACAGATACGCAGTATTTT
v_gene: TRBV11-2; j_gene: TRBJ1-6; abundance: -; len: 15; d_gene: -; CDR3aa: CASSLSWSYNSPLHF; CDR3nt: TGTGCCAGCAGTCTATCGTGGAGTTATAATTCACCCCTCCACTTT
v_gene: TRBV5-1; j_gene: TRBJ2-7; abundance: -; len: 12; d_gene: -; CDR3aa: CASAAGGSEQYF; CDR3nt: TGCGCCAGCGCCGCGGGTGGCTCCGAGCAGTACTTC
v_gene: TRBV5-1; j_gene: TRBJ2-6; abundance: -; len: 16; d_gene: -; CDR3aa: CASSPGAVSGANVLTF; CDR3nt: TGCGCCAGCAGCCCGGGTGCAGTCTCTGGGGCCAACGTCCTGACTTTC
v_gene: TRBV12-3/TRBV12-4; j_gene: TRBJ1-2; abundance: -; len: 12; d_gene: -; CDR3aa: CASSFGGAGYTF; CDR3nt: TGTGCCAGCAGTTTCGGGGGTGCGGGCTACACCTTC
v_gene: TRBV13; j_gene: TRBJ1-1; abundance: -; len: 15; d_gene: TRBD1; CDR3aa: CASRHITGVNTEAFF; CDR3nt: TGTGCCAGCAGGCACATAACAGGGGTGAACACTGAAGCTTTCTTT
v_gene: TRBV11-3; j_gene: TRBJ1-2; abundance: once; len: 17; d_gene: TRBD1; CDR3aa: CASSLDHVGDRDNGYTF; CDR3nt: TGTGCCAGCAGCTTAGATCATGTCGGCGACAGGGATAATGGCTACACCTTC
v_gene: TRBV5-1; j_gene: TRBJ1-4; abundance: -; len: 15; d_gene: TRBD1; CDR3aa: CASSWGDRGNEKLFF; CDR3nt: TGCGCCAGCAGCTGGGGGGACAGGGGGAATGAAAAACTGTTTTTT
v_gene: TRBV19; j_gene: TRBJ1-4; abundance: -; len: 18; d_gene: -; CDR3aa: CASSIAVTSPLRGEKLFF; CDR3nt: TGTGCCAGTAGTATCGCGGTGACATCGCCCCTAAGGGGGGAAAAACTGTTTTTT
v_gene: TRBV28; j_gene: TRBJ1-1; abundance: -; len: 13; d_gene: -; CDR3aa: CASRETGKTEAFF; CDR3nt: TGTGCCAGCAGGGAGACTGGAAAGACTGAAGCTTTCTTT